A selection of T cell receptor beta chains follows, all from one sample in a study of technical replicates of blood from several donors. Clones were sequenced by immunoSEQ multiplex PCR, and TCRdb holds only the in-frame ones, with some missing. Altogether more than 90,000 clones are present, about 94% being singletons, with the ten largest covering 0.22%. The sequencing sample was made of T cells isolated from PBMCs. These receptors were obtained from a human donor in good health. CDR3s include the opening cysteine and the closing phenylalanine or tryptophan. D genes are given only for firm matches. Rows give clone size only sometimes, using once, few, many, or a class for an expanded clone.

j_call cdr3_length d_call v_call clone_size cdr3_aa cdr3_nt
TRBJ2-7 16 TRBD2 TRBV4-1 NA CASSQDWGTRADEQYF TGCGCCAGCAGCCAAGATTGGGGGACTAGGGCGGACGAGCAGTACTTC
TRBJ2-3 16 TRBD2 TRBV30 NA CAWSPGLAGATDTQYF TGTGCCTGGAGTCCCGGACTAGCGGGGGCCACAGATACGCAGTATTTT
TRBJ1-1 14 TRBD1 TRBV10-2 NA CASSGQVTNTEAFF TGCGCCAGCAGCGGACAGGTTACGAACACTGAAGCTTTCTTT
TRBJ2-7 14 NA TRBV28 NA CASISRRSSYEQYF TGTGCCAGCATCTCCCGGCGGTCCTCCTACGAGCAGTACTTC
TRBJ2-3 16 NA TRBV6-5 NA CASSYGRGTQTDTQYF TGTGCCAGCAGTTACGGTCGGGGGACGCAGACAGATACGCAGTATTTT
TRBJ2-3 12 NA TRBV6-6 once CASSYVGATQYF TGTGCCAGCAGTTACGTGGGAGCTACGCAGTATTTT
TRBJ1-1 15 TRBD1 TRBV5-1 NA CASSSGTGVSTEAFF TGCGCCAGCAGCTCGGGGACAGGGGTATCGACTGAAGCTTTCTTT
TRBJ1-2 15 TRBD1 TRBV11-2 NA CASSRLRRRGQGYTF TGTGCCAGCAGCCGACTAAGACGGAGGGGGCAGGGCTACACCTTC
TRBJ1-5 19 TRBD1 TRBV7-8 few CASSLGSGGQGAFNQPQHF TGTGCCAGCAGCTTAGGATCCGGAGGACAGGGCGCATTCAATCAGCCCCAGCATTTT
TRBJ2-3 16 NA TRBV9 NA CASSGFRKRGTDTQYF TGTGCCAGCAGCGGGTTCCGAAAACGGGGCACAGATACGCAGTATTTT
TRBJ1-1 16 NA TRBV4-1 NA CASSQVQTVLNTEAFF TGCGCCAGCAGCCAAGTACAGACAGTACTGAACACTGAAGCTTTCTTT
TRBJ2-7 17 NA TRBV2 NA CASSGIARAQKFYEQYF TGTGCCAGCAGCGGCATCGCCAGGGCGCAGAAGTTCTACGAGCAGTACTTC
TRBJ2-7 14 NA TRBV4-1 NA CASSQATISYEQYF TGCGCCAGCAGCCAGGCGACTATCTCCTACGAGCAGTACTTC
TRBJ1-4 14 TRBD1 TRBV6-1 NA CASKGTGASEKLFF TGTGCCAGCAAAGGGACAGGGGCGAGCGAAAAACTGTTTTTT
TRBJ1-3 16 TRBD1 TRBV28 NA CASSQIPGQAGNTIYF TGTGCCAGCAGCCAGATCCCGGGACAGGCTGGAAACACCATATATTTT
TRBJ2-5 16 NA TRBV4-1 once CASSQGAGPRVETQYF TGCGCCAGCAGCCAAGGTGCCGGGCCGCGGGTAGAGACCCAGTACTTC
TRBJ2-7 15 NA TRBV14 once CASSPRLELTYEQYF TGTGCCAGCAGCCCCCGACTAGAGTTAACCTACGAGCAGTACTTC
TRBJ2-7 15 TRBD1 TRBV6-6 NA CASRFSGTGIDEQYF TGTGCCAGCAGATTCTCCGGGACAGGGATCGATGAGCAGTACTTC
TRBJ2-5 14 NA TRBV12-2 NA CASRQRDDQETQYF TGTGCAAGTCGCCAGCGGGACGATCAAGAGACCCAGTACTTC
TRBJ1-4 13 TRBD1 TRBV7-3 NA CASSSGQGEKLFF TGTGCCAGCAGCTCCGGACAGGGCGAAAAACTGTTTTTT
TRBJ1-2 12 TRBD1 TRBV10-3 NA CAGWDRGYGYTF TGTGCCGGATGGGACAGGGGCTATGGCTACACCTTC
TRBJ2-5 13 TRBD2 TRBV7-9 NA CASRYGGEETQYF TGTGCCAGCAGATATGGGGGGGAAGAGACCCAGTACTTC
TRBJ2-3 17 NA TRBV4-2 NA CASSQGSGELGTDTQYF TGTGCCAGCAGCCAAGGGTCGGGGGAGTTAGGCACAGATACGCAGTATTTT
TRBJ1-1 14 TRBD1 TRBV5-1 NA CASSLTGGNTEAFF TGCGCCAGCAGCTTGACAGGGGGGAACACTGAAGCTTTCTTT
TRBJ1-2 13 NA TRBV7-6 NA CASSMSNSYGYTF TGTGCCAGCAGCATGTCAAATAGCTATGGCTACACCTTC
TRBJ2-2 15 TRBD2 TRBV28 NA CASSLVAGVTGELFF TGTGCCAGCAGTTTAGTTGCGGGAGTAACCGGGGAGCTGTTTTTT
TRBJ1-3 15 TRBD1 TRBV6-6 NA CASSPDRVSGNTIYF TGTGCCAGCAGTCCCGACAGGGTCTCTGGAAACACCATATATTTT
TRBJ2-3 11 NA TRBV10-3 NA CAISGADTQYF TGTGCCATCAGTGGGGCGGATACGCAGTATTTT
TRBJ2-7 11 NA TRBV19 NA CASGGRYEQYF TGTGCCAGCGGGGGACGGTACGAGCAGTACTTC
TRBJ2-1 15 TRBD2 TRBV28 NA CASSFRRLAANEQFF TGTGCCAGCAGTTTCAGGAGACTAGCGGCAAATGAGCAGTTCTTC
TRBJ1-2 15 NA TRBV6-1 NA CASSRARDTDYGYTF TGTGCCAGCAGTCGTGCCCGGGACACGGACTATGGCTACACCTTC
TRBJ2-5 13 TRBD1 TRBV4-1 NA CASSRQGQETQYF TGCGCCAGCAGCCGACAGGGTCAAGAGACCCAGTACTTC
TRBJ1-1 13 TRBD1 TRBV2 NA CASRGTVNTEAFF TGTGCCAGCAGGGGGACAGTGAACACTGAAGCTTTCTTT
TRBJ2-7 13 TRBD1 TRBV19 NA CASSTRDRDEQYF TGTGCCAGTAGTACCCGGGACAGGGACGAGCAGTACTTC
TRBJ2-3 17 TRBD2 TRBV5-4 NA CASSLKLAGGYTDTQYF TGTGCCAGCAGCTTGAAACTAGCGGGGGGGTACACAGATACGCAGTATTTT
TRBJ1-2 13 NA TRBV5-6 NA CASSLERGYGYTF TGTGCCAGCAGCTTGGAAAGGGGGTATGGCTACACCTTC
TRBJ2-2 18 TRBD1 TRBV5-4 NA CASSLRQGIPLNTGELFF TGTGCCAGCAGCTTAAGACAGGGAATTCCTCTGAACACCGGGGAGCTGTTTTTT
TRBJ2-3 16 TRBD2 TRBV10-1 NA CASSPGLAGYTDTQYF TGCGCCAGCAGCCCGGGACTAGCGGGTTACACAGATACGCAGTATTTT
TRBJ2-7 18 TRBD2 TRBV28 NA CASSSPGTSLRRPYEQYF TGTGCCAGCAGTTCCCCTGGGACTAGCTTGCGTCGACCCTACGAGCAGTACTTC
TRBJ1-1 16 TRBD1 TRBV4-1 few CASSQVDRGPQGEAFF TGCGCCAGCAGCCAAGTCGACAGGGGCCCGCAAGGTGAAGCTTTCTTT
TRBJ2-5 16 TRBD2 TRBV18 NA CASSRASGSPRETQYF TGTGCCAGCTCACGGGCTAGCGGGAGTCCAAGAGAGACCCAGTACTTC
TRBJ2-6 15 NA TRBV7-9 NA CASSGGYPGANVLTF TGTGCCAGCAGCGGGGGGTATCCTGGGGCCAACGTCCTGACTTTC
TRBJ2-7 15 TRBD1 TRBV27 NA CASRVGTGVGYEQYF TGTGCCAGCAGAGTCGGGACAGGGGTAGGGTACGAGCAGTACTTC
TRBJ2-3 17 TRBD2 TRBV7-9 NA CASSLGETSGTTDTQYF TGTGCCAGCAGCTTAGGGGAGACTAGCGGGACCACAGATACGCAGTATTTT
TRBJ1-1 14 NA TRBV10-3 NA CAISDGGGATEAFF TGTGCCATCAGTGATGGAGGAGGGGCGACTGAAGCTTTCTTT
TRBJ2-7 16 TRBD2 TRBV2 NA CASRGTSGRAGYEQYF TGTGCCAGCAGAGGGACTAGCGGGAGGGCGGGCTACGAGCAGTACTTC